The 3 T cell receptor beta chains in this list originate from one sample, sequenced in a study of shared clonotypes between healthy human individuals. Naive CD8 isolation took CD45RO-negative cells positively selected for CCR7 and excluded terminally differentiated effector memory CD45RA+ cells. The assay was immunoSEQ multiplex PCR, and TCRdb's table has in-frame clones only and misses some. The sample consists of nearly 600,000 clones, nearly 97% of them appearing once. Specimen: naive CD8+ T cells sorted from blood. Receptor source: a woman aged 30 to 39 in good health.

This chain links TRBV27 with TRBJ2-1; the D is unclear. The length of the CDR3 is 15 residues. V lost 5 bases and J 10 bases, leaving 21 bases between the germline ends. Germline V gene sequence: CDR1 MNHEY, CDR2 SMNVEV (reference sequence). As DNA, the CDR3 is TGTGCCAGCAGTCCCCCCCTTTTGCGATTAACGGAGCAGTTCTTC. This encodes CASSPPLLRLTEQFF.

Comments on this clone: Other DNA sequences in the sample encode the same CDR3. The chain carries TRBV28 and TRBJ2-1; no clear D gene. V was clipped by 3 bases and J by 0 bases, with 3 bases between them. The CDR3 runs to 13 residues. The germline CDR1 and CDR2 sequences are MDHEN and SYDVKM. Here the CDR3 reads CASSLSSYNEQFF. DNA of the CDR3: TGTGCCAGCAGTTTGAGCTCCTACAATGAGCAGTTCTTC.

V usage is TRBV19 and J usage is TRBJ2-1; TRBD2 matches 15 bases. The ends lost 5 bases at V and 6 bases at J; junction bases unmatched: 8. CDR3 length: 17 residues. Germline loops: CDR1 LNHDA, CDR2 SQIVND (reference sequence). The CDR3 coding sequence is TGTGCCAGTAGTCCCCGGGGACTAGCGGGAGGCCCCAATGAGCAGTTCTTC. Translation gives CASSPRGLAGGPNEQFF.